Shown below are 31 T cell receptor beta chains from a single sample sequenced in a study of blood T cell repertoires in COVID-19. Some clones are missing from TCRdb's copy, which holds only in-frame ones; the method was immunoSEQ multiplex PCR. The sample includes about 110,000 clones, nearly 90% of them seen just once. Sequencing was carried out using peripheral blood. All receptors derive from a woman aged 65 to 85 who had recovered from COVID-19.

The chain uses TRBV6-5 and TRBJ1-2; D unresolved. Germline CDR1 is MNHEY and CDR2 is SVGAGI. The CDR3 has 13 residues. The V end lost 0 bases, the J end lost 6 bases, and 8 bases lay between the germline ends. Written as DNA, the CDR3 is TGTGCCAGCAGTTACTCAGGAGCGAATGGCTACACCTTC. This translates into CASSYSGANGYTF.

CDR3 DNA: TGTGCCACCAGCCCCACCGGGAGCTCCTATAATTCACCCCTCCACTTT. Translating it yields CATSPTGSSYNSPLHF. J is TRBJ1-6 and V is TRBV15; the D is unclear. V was trimmed by 5 bases and J by 0 bases, leaving 11 bases between them. In germline, CDR1 is LNHNV, CDR2 YYDKDF (reference sequence). The length of the CDR3 is 16 residues. The whole variable domain, filled in from reference TRBV15 and TRBJ1-6, reads DAMVIQNPRYQVTQFGKPVTLSCSQTLNHNVMYWYQQKSSQAPKLLFHYYDKDFNNEADTPDNFQSRRPNTSFCFLDIRSPGLGDTAMYLCATSPTGSSYNSPLHFGNGTRLTVT.

In nucleotides, the CDR3 is TGCGCCAGCAGCCAAGACCATAACTATGGCTACACCTTC. Its protein is CASSQDHNYGYTF. The chain is built from TRBV4-1 and TRBJ1-2, with D unresolved. Germline loops: CDR1 MGHRA, CDR2 YSYEKL. Trimming shortened V by 0 bases and J by 1 base, and 3 bases separated the two germline ends. The CDR3 is 13 amino acids.

The chain combines TRBV18 with TRBJ1-4; D uncertain. This CDR3 has 16 amino acids. Trimming shortened V by 4 bases and J by 5 bases, and 17 bases separated the two germline ends. In germline, CDR1 is KGHSH, CDR2 LQKENI. The CDR3 DNA is TGTGCCAGCTCACAAAATACCTGGGGAGACAATGAAAAACTGTTTTTT. Translation: CASSQNTWGDNEKLFF.

The chain uses TRBV29-1 and TRBJ1-4; D ambiguous. Germline values: CDR1 SQVTM, CDR2 ANQGSEA. The CDR3 contains 13 residues. V was shortened by 1 base and J by 5 bases, with 8 bases between the two germline ends. The CDR3: CSVEGPGNEKLFF. In DNA form, the CDR3 reads TGCAGCGTTGAAGGCCCGGGAAATGAAAAACTGTTTTTT.

The chain uses TRBV7-3 and TRBJ1-6; possibly TRBD1 for D (5 bases). Per germline, CDR1 SGHTA and CDR2 FQGTGA. The CDR3 contains 17 residues. Trimming took 0 bases from V and 2 from J, leaving 11 bases between them. This CDR3 is CASSLTPGVAYNSPLHF. CDR3 DNA: TGTGCCAGCAGCTTAACGCCGGGGGTGGCCTATAATTCACCCCTCCACTTT.

This clone was seen only a few times. V gene TRBV9 combines with J gene TRBJ1-3, with D unclear. The CDR3 runs 14 residues. V lost 4 bases and J 4 bases, leaving 12 bases between the germline ends. The germline gives CDR1 SGDLS, CDR2 YYNGEE. CDR3: CASSPYGVGNTIYF. CDR3 DNA sequence: TGTGCCAGCAGCCCTTATGGAGTGGGAAACACCATATATTTT.

The chain carries TRBV28 and TRBJ1-5; D might be TRBD1 (5 bases). The CDR3 consists of 16 residues. V shed 6 bases and J shed 1 base, with 16 bases lying between them. The germline CDR1 and CDR2 sequences are MDHEN and SYDVKM. CDR3 coding DNA: TGTGCCAGCAGCCCGGGGGGGTTTCTGAGCAATCAGCCCCAGCATTTT. It translates to CASSPGGFLSNQPQHF.

The chain joins TRBV15 to TRBJ2-7; D gene ambiguous. CDR1 is LNHNV and CDR2 is YYDKDF in the germline V gene (reference sequence). There are 13 residues in the CDR3. The V end was cut by 1 base, the J end by 1 base, with 5 bases between. The chain's CDR3 is CATSRVLSYEQYF. The CDR3 DNA follows: TGTGCCACCAGCAGAGTGCTATCCTACGAGCAGTACTTC.

V is TRBV3-1 (or the pseudogene TRBV3-2) and J is TRBJ2-1; a possible D gene is TRBD1 (6 bases). The V and J ends lost 1 base and 10 bases respectively, with 14 bases between them. Germline V gene sequence: CDR1 LGHDT, CDR2 YNNKEL (reference sequence). CDR3 length: 14 residues. The CDR3: CASSQGTDRPEQFF. In DNA, the CDR3 is TGTGCCAGCAGCCAAGGGACCGACAGGCCGGAGCAGTTCTTC.

V usage is TRBV30 and J usage is TRBJ2-5, with D tentatively TRBD2 (5 bases). In germline, CDR1 is GTSNPN, CDR2 SVGIG (reference sequence). The CDR3 is 11 amino acids. Trimming cost V 0 bases and J 7 bases, with 6 bases left between them. CDR3 nucleotide sequence: TGTGCCTGGAGTGTCCGGGGGACCCAGTACTTC. Its protein is CAWSVRGTQYF.

This chain uses TRBV11-1 with TRBJ2-4; TRBD2 is a possible D gene (6 bases). V lost 1 base and J lost 0, with 10 bases in between. The CDR3 is 16 residues long. CDR1 and CDR2 (germline): SGHAT, FQDESV (reference sequence). The CDR3 sequence: CASSLGWGEAKNIQYF. In DNA, the CDR3 is TGTGCCAGCAGCTTAGGGTGGGGGGAAGCCAAAAACATTCAGTACTTC.

This chain uses TRBV27 with TRBJ2-3; perhaps TRBD2 as D (5 bases). Trimming stripped 2 bases from V and 0 bases from J, with 12 bases between. The germline V gene encodes CDR1 MNHEY and CDR2 SMNVEV (reference sequence). This CDR3 spans 16 amino acids. In nucleotides, the CDR3 is TGTGCCAGCAGTTTACTAGCTGGAATTAGCACAGATACGCAGTATTTT. Its protein is CASSLLAGISTDTQYF.

J is TRBJ2-6 and V is TRBV30; TRBD1 agrees at 8 bases. This CDR3 region has 15 residues. Germline V CDR1 and CDR2: GTSNPN, SVGIG (reference sequence). Germline trimming cut 5 bases from V and 4 bases from J; bases unmatched to any gene: 7. The CDR3 DNA sequence: TGTGCCTGGGGCAGGGGGCAGGACGGGGCCAACGTCCTGACTTTC. Encoded protein: CAWGRGQDGANVLTF.

The chain couples TRBV12-5 to TRBJ1-2, with 10 bases aligning to TRBD1. CDR1 is LGHNT and CDR2 is FRNRAP in the germline V gene. CDR3 size: 14 residues. Germline trimming cut 6 bases from V and 4 bases from J; bases unmatched to any gene: 5. The CDR3 reads CASGRDRGGYGYTF. The DNA of the CDR3 is TGTGCTAGTGGACGGGACAGGGGTGGCTATGGCTACACCTTC.

The chain employs TRBV30 and TRBJ2-1; TRBD1 aligns across 7 bases. J gave up 8 bases and V 2 bases, and 12 bases lay outside the gene matches. Germline values: CDR1 GTSNPN, CDR2 SVGIG (reference sequence). This CDR3 region has 15 residues. CDR3 nucleotide sequence: TGTGCCTGGAGTCCACTCAGGGGGAGAGGGCATGAGCAGTTCTTC. Translated, it gives CAWSPLRGRGHEQFF.

The chain links TRBV5-8 to TRBJ1-4, with D maybe TRBD1 (5 bases). Deletions cut 0 bases from V and 0 bases from J, with 9 bases between. This CDR3 has 16 amino acids. Germline CDR1 reads SGHTS; CDR2 reads YDEGEE. CDR3 in amino acids: CASSLGTTATNEKLFF. The CDR3 bases are TGTGCCAGCAGCTTGGGGACAACTGCAACTAATGAAAAACTGTTTTTT.

This CDR3 reads CASSFGQANTEAFF. For the CDR3, the DNA is TGTGCCAGCAGCTTCGGACAGGCAAACACTGAAGCTTTCTTT. V and J are TRBV7-9 and TRBJ1-1, with 7 bases lining up with TRBD1. Trimming took 3 bases from V and 2 from J; bases not matched to a gene: 3. The CDR3 contains 14 residues. Germline values: CDR1 SEHNR, CDR2 FQNEAQ (reference sequence).

The chain joins TRBV7-2 to TRBJ2-7; maybe TRBD2 (6 bases). V was trimmed by 5 bases and J by 9 bases, leaving 29 bases between them. The CDR3 is 17 residues long. CDR1 and CDR2 (germline): SGHTA, FQGNSA. CDR3: CASSQVGPIASSGSQYF. CDR3 DNA sequence: TGTGCCAGCAGCCAGGTCGGGCCGATCGCTTCGAGCGGGTCGCAGTACTTC. Using reference TRBV7-2 and TRBJ2-7 for the parts outside the CDR3, the full variable domain is GAGVSQSPSNKVTEKGKDVELRCDPISGHTALYWYRQSLGQGLEFLIYFQGNSAPDKSGLPSDRFSAERTGGSVSTLTIQRTQQEDSAVYLCASSQVGPIASSGSQYFGPGTRLTVT.

The chain has TRBV6-2 or TRBV6-3 and TRBJ1-2; D uncertain. The CDR3 sequence is 12 residues long. Per germline, CDR1 MNHEY and CDR2 SVGEGT. The V gene lost 2 bases and the J gene lost 1 base, with 2 bases spanning the gap. The CDR3 loop is CASSYLNYGYTF. Here the CDR3 DNA reads TGTGCCAGCAGTTACCTTAACTATGGCTACACCTTC.

The V gene is TRBV5-1, the J gene TRBJ2-1; 12 bases map to TRBD2. Germline loops: CDR1 SGHRS, CDR2 YFSETQ. Trimming cost V 4 bases and J 8 bases; bases outside gene matches: 10. The CDR3 loop spans 16 amino acids. Written as DNA, the CDR3 is TGCGCCAGCAGCCCCCAGGCTAGCGGGGGGGCCGATGAGCAGTTCTTC. As protein: CASSPQASGGADEQFF.

V gene TRBV7-6 combines with J gene TRBJ1-4; unclear D gene. This CDR3 is 15 amino acids long. CDR1 and CDR2 from the germline V gene are SGHVS and FNYEAQ. The V end was cut by 5 bases, the J end by 2 bases, with 12 bases between. CDR3 coding DNA: TGTGCCAGCAGCCTGCGGAGGGCTACTAATGAAAAACTGTTTTTT. Its protein product is CASSLRRATNEKLFF.

The J gene is TRBJ2-1, the V gene TRBV23-1; TRBD2 is a possible D gene (5 bases). TRBV23-1 is annotated as an ORF whose role is uncertain. V shed 2 bases and J shed 7 bases, with 15 bases lying between them. This CDR3 spans 15 amino acids. CDR3 bases: TGCGCCAGCAGTCAAAGGGAGAAGGAAGTGAATGAGCAGTTCTTC. This sequence encodes CASSQREKEVNEQFF.

The chain has TRBV19 and TRBJ1-1; tentative D call: TRBD1 (5 bases). The CDR3 spans 13 residues. CDR1 is LNHDA, CDR2 SQIVND, per germline (reference sequence). The CDR3 sequence is CATGDRGYTEAFF. DNA of the CDR3: TGTGCTACAGGAGATAGGGGCTACACTGAAGCTTTCTTT.

V and J are TRBV5-6 and TRBJ1-5; D not certain. V dropped 3 bases and J dropped 6 bases, with 13 bases sitting between them. The CDR3 extends over 14 amino acids. The germline V gene encodes CDR1 SGHDT and CDR2 YYEEEE. CDR3 in amino acids: CASSSGGRVQPQHF. In DNA form, the CDR3 reads TGTGCCAGCAGCTCAGGAGGGAGGGTTCAGCCCCAGCATTTT. The full variable domain, its missing parts supplied by reference TRBV5-6 and TRBJ1-5, is DAGVTQSPTHLIKTRGQQVTLRCSPKSGHDTVSWYQQALGQGPQFIFQYYEEEERQRGNFPDRFSGHQFPNYSSELNVNALLLGDSALYLCASSSGGRVQPQHFGDGTRLSIL.

The rearrangement joins TRBV6-6 to TRBJ2-2, with 8 bases aligning to TRBD2. The germline V gene encodes CDR1 MNHNY and CDR2 SVGAGI (reference sequence). Germline trimming cut 6 bases from V and 0 bases from J; bases unmatched to any gene: 3. The CDR3 runs 15 residues. The CDR3 spells CASSAGGANTGELFF. The DNA for the CDR3 is TGTGCCAGCAGCGCGGGGGGCGCGAACACCGGGGAGCTGTTTTTT.

The V gene is TRBV28, the J gene TRBJ2-2, with 12 bases matching TRBD2. After removal of 3 bases from V and 4 bases from J, the junction contained 9 bases not matched to a gene. Germline CDR1 MDHEN, CDR2 SYDVKM. The CDR3 totals 18 residues. CDR3 DNA sequence: TGTGCCAGCAGTTTGATCCCTAGCGGGAGGGCTGGCACCGGGGAGCTGTTTTTT. Encoded protein: CASSLIPSGRAGTGELFF.

This chain connects TRBV24-1 to TRBJ2-7; the D gene is possibly TRBD1 (7 bases). The length of the CDR3 is 12 residues. CDR1 is KGHDR and CDR2 is SFDVKD in the germline V gene. Deletions cut 9 bases from V and 4 bases from J, with 12 bases between. CDR3 sequence reads: CATAGQRYEQYF. The DNA for the CDR3 is TGTGCCACCGCGGGACAGAGGTACGAGCAGTACTTC.

This clone was detected once. The gene calls are TRBV6-7 and TRBJ2-5; TRBD1 is a possible D gene (6 bases). TRBV6-7 is recorded as an ORF, its role being uncertain. The CDR3 has 15 amino acids. Trimming cost V 8 bases and J 2 bases, with 18 bases left between them. This chain's CDR3 is CASPPLPTGQETQYF. DNA for the CDR3: TGTGCCAGCCCACCTTTACCGACAGGTCAAGAGACCCAGTACTTC.

This clone was picked up one time. The chain employs TRBV19 and TRBJ1-6; TRBD1 agrees at 7 bases. After removal of 3 bases from V and 7 bases from J, the junction contained 9 bases not matched to a gene. Per germline, CDR1 LNHDA and CDR2 SQIVND (reference sequence). The CDR3 loop spans 16 amino acids. CDR3 coding DNA: TGTGCCAGTAGTATCGTCCTCAGGGGGACGAATTCACCCCTCCACTTT. It codes for CASSIVLRGTNSPLHF.

This chain connects TRBV5-6 to TRBJ1-6, with D possibly TRBD1 on 6 matching bases. The CDR3 covers 13 residues. Trimming shortened V by 4 bases and J by 10 bases, and 12 bases separated the two germline ends. Germline V lookup: CDR1 SGHDT, CDR2 YYEEEE. CDR3 in DNA: TGTGCCAGCAGCCGCACAGGGTACTCACCCCTCCACTTT. Translation: CASSRTGYSPLHF. Drawing the rest from reference TRBV5-6 and TRBJ1-6, the complete variable domain is DAGVTQSPTHLIKTRGQQVTLRCSPKSGHDTVSWYQQALGQGPQFIFQYYEEEERQRGNFPDRFSGHQFPNYSSELNVNALLLGDSALYLCASSRTGYSPLHFGNGTRLTVT.